The rows below give T cell receptor beta chains drawn from one sample of a study of response to subunit inactivated influenza vaccine. TCRdb re-called the RT-PCR reads with MiXCR, one entry per CDR3 protein. This table has 500,000 to 600,000 distinct CDR3 sequences, over 9% appearing once. These records were also assigned to another study, of T cells expressing NK-cell markers.

Specimen: PBMCs from blood, collected on the day of vaccination. Source of these receptors: a man aged 50 to 60 who received an inactivated influenza vaccine. Each CDR3 is given with its conserved first and last residue. The D gene is left open where the match is weak. Clone size is stated in some rows and not others, as once, few, many or a class when expanded.

size: NA
length: 15
D: NA
J: TRBJ1-5
V: TRBV5-5
CDR3: CASSFSSRLNQPQHF
DNA: TGTGCCAGCAGCTTTTCCTCCCGTCTCAATCAGCCCCAGCATTTT

size: NA
length: 17
D: NA
J: TRBJ2-1
V: TRBV20-1
CDR3: CSARGTRTASSYNEQFF
DNA: TGCAGTGCTAGAGGGACCCGGACAGCCAGTTCTTACAATGAGCAGTTCTTC

size: NA
length: 17
D: TRBD2
J: TRBJ2-3
V: TRBV6-2/TRBV6-3
CDR3: CASSYTPGLADTDTQYF
DNA: TGTGCCAGCAGTTATACACCGGGACTAGCGGACACAGATACGCAGTATTTT

size: many
length: 14
D: TRBD2
J: TRBJ2-7
V: TRBV18
CDR3: CASSSTSEGYEQYF
DNA: TGTGCCAGCTCGTCGACTAGCGAAGGGTACGAGCAGTACTTC

size: few
length: 16
D: NA
J: TRBJ2-1
V: TRBV6-1
CDR3: CASSPWGANLGNEQFF
DNA: TGTGCCAGCAGTCCTTGGGGTGCCAACCTGGGCAATGAGCAGTTCTTC

size: many
length: 12
D: NA
J: TRBJ1-5
V: TRBV12-3/TRBV12-4
CDR3: CASSLQWQPQHF
DNA: TGTGCCAGCAGTTTACAGTGGCAGCCCCAGCATTTT

size: few
length: 18
D: TRBD1
J: TRBJ1-5
V: TRBV3-1
CDR3: CASSHSGRQGWLDQPQHF
DNA: TGTGCCAGCAGCCATTCCGGTCGACAGGGCTGGCTCGATCAGCCCCAGCATTTT

size: few
length: 14
D: TRBD1
J: TRBJ2-7
V: TRBV19
CDR3: CASSPGQGRYEQYF
DNA: TGTGCCAGTAGTCCCGGACAGGGGCGCTACGAGCAGTACTTC

size: many
length: 14
D: NA
J: TRBJ1-1
V: TRBV4-1
CDR3: CASRQSAMNTEAFF
DNA: TGCGCCAGTAGACAGAGCGCGATGAACACTGAAGCTTTCTTT

size: NA
length: 14
D: NA
J: TRBJ1-1
V: TRBV10-3
CDR3: CAISESSGNTEAFF
DNA: TGTGCCATCAGTGAGTCGAGTGGGAACACTGAAGCTTTCTTT

size: NA
length: 14
D: NA
J: TRBJ2-5
V: TRBV28
CDR3: CASSLTARQETQYF
DNA: TGTGCCAGCAGTTTAACAGCAAGACAAGAGACCCAGTACTTC

size: many
length: 14
D: NA
J: TRBJ1-5
V: TRBV12-3/TRBV12-4
CDR3: CASSLQGGNQPQHF
DNA: TGTGCCAGCAGCTTACAGGGAGGCAATCAGCCCCAGCATTTT

size: few
length: 18
D: NA
J: TRBJ2-6
V: TRBV9
CDR3: CASSSRLADVSGANVLTF
DNA: TGTGCCAGCAGCTCTAGACTGGCGGATGTCTCTGGGGCCAACGTCCTGACTTTC

size: NA
length: 13
D: NA
J: TRBJ2-5
V: TRBV12-3/TRBV12-4
CDR3: CASSRTNWETQYF
DNA: TGTGCCAGCAGTCGGACTAATTGGGAGACCCAGTACTTC

size: few
length: 13
D: NA
J: TRBJ1-2
V: TRBV4-2
CDR3: CASSQATGDGYTF
DNA: TGTGCCAGCAGCCAAGCCACGGGGGATGGCTACACCTTC

size: many
length: 16
D: TRBD2
J: TRBJ2-1
V: TRBV10-3
CDR3: CAISGNSGREIGEQFF
DNA: TGTGCCATCAGTGGGAATAGCGGGAGAGAGATCGGTGAGCAGTTCTTC

size: NA
length: 15
D: TRBD1
J: TRBJ2-5
V: TRBV5-1
CDR3: CASSTGQGEQETQYF
DNA: TGCGCCAGCAGCACTGGACAGGGGGAGCAAGAGACCCAGTACTTC

size: NA
length: 15
D: NA
J: TRBJ1-6
V: TRBV7-2
CDR3: CASSLVREGNSPLHF
DNA: TGTGCCAGCAGCCTCGTCAGGGAGGGTAATTCACCCCTCCACTTT

size: NA
length: 14
D: TRBD1
J: TRBJ1-1
V: TRBV5-1
CDR3: CASSKDRGDTEAFF
DNA: TGCGCCAGCAGCAAGGACAGGGGTGACACTGAAGCTTTCTTT

size: many
length: 12
D: NA
J: TRBJ2-7
V: TRBV11-2
CDR3: CASSLVPNEQYF
DNA: TGTGCCAGCAGCTTAGTACCCAACGAGCAGTACTTC

size: NA
length: 16
D: TRBD1
J: TRBJ2-3
V: TRBV20-1
CDR3: CSAKPGQGSSTDTQYF
DNA: TGCAGTGCTAAACCGGGACAGGGGTCTAGCACAGATACGCAGTATTTT

size: few
length: 17
D: NA
J: TRBJ2-3
V: TRBV7-9
CDR3: CASSLSRGGPSTDTQYF
DNA: TGTGCCAGCAGCTTATCTCGCGGGGGCCCTAGCACAGATACGCAGTATTTT

size: NA
length: 12
D: NA
J: TRBJ2-7
V: TRBV20-1
CDR3: CSASGGPLEQYF
DNA: TGCAGTGCTAGTGGCGGCCCCCTCGAGCAGTACTTC

size: NA
length: 15
D: NA
J: TRBJ2-5
V: TRBV20-1
CDR3: CSARLARGFEETQYF
DNA: TGCAGTGCTAGACTCGCCCGGGGGTTCGAAGAGACCCAGTACTTC

size: NA
length: 13
D: NA
J: TRBJ1-2
V: TRBV18
CDR3: CASSPPTRDGYTF
DNA: TGTGCCAGCTCACCACCGACACGTGATGGCTACACCTTC

size: few
length: 16
D: TRBD2
J: TRBJ2-7
V: TRBV27
CDR3: CASSLFGLAGNYEQYF
DNA: TGTGCCAGCAGTTTATTCGGACTAGCGGGAAACTACGAGCAGTACTTC

size: NA
length: 12
D: NA
J: TRBJ2-7
V: TRBV6-5
CDR3: CASSYLQGEQYF
DNA: TGTGCCAGCAGTTATTTACAGGGCGAGCAGTACTTC

size: many
length: 16
D: TRBD2
J: TRBJ2-7
V: TRBV4-1
CDR3: CASSPVAGGSHYEQYF
DNA: TGCGCCAGCAGCCCCGTAGCGGGGGGATCCCACTACGAGCAGTACTTC

size: few
length: 15
D: TRBD2
J: TRBJ2-1
V: TRBV12-3/TRBV12-4
CDR3: CASSSAGLAGGEQFF
DNA: TGTGCCAGCAGTTCCGCGGGACTAGCGGGGGGGGAGCAGTTCTTC

size: NA
length: 15
D: TRBD1
J: TRBJ2-2
V: TRBV15
CDR3: CATSSGRGRTGELFF
DNA: TGTGCCACCAGCAGTGGTAGGGGGCGTACCGGGGAGCTGTTTTTT

size: NA
length: 16
D: NA
J: TRBJ2-6
V: TRBV29-1
CDR3: CSVAGTRSTGANVLTF
DNA: TGCAGCGTGGCCGGGACAAGGAGCACTGGGGCCAACGTCCTGACTTTC

size: NA
length: 13
D: NA
J: TRBJ1-2
V: TRBV20-1
CDR3: CSARLPRNYGYTF
DNA: TGCAGTGCTAGACTACCGAGGAACTATGGCTACACCTTC

size: many
length: 13
D: NA
J: TRBJ2-7
V: TRBV20-1
CDR3: CSARQQSRGEQYF
DNA: TGCAGTGCTAGGCAGCAGTCAAGAGGGGAGCAGTACTTC

size: NA
length: 17
D: NA
J: TRBJ2-6
V: TRBV28
CDR3: CASSPRQVSSGANVLTF
DNA: TGTGCCAGCAGCCCTCGGCAGGTCAGCTCTGGGGCCAACGTCCTGACTTTC

size: few
length: 17
D: TRBD2
J: TRBJ2-1
V: TRBV7-2
CDR3: CASSPTLLAGVYNEQFF
DNA: TGTGCCAGCAGCCCAACCCTACTAGCGGGGGTCTACAATGAGCAGTTCTTC

size: NA
length: 12
D: NA
J: TRBJ1-1
V: TRBV30
CDR3: CAWSVGGPEAFF
DNA: TGTGCCTGGAGTGTGGGGGGTCCTGAAGCTTTCTTT

size: few
length: 16
D: NA
J: TRBJ2-2
V: TRBV4-2
CDR3: CASSAIDPGESGELFF
DNA: TGTGCCAGCAGCGCCATCGATCCAGGGGAGTCCGGGGAGCTGTTTTTT

size: NA
length: 17
D: NA
J: TRBJ1-1
V: TRBV27
CDR3: CASSPSGVGYVNTEAFF
DNA: TGTGCCAGCAGCCCCTCGGGTGTGGGGTACGTGAACACTGAAGCTTTCTTT

size: NA
length: 12
D: NA
J: TRBJ2-1
V: TRBV29-1
CDR3: CSVDPASGEQFF
DNA: TGCAGCGTTGATCCCGCGTCGGGTGAGCAGTTCTTC

size: NA
length: 15
D: NA
J: TRBJ2-2
V: TRBV6-1
CDR3: CASRFTGLDTGELFF
DNA: TGTGCCAGCAGATTTACAGGGTTGGACACCGGGGAGCTGTTTTTT

size: few
length: 16
D: NA
J: TRBJ2-3
V: TRBV6-5
CDR3: CASSYSIGARTDTQYF
DNA: TGTGCCAGCAGTTACTCGATCGGGGCGAGGACAGATACGCAGTATTTT

size: NA
length: 18
D: TRBD2
J: TRBJ2-1
V: TRBV6-1
CDR3: CASSEAWLAGGSAYEQFF
DNA: TGTGCCAGCAGTGAAGCTTGGCTAGCGGGAGGCTCCGCCTATGAGCAGTTCTTC

size: few
length: 16
D: NA
J: TRBJ2-3
V: TRBV14
CDR3: CASSQSLGVSTDTQYF
DNA: TGTGCCAGCAGCCAGAGCTTGGGGGTTAGCACAGATACGCAGTATTTT

size: many
length: 11
D: NA
J: TRBJ2-7
V: TRBV29-1
CDR3: CSVTNSYEQYF
DNA: TGCAGCGTTACCAACTCCTACGAGCAGTACTTC

size: NA
length: 16
D: NA
J: TRBJ1-1
V: TRBV18
CDR3: CASSPDLPVMNTEAFF
DNA: TGTGCCAGCTCTCCGGACCTACCGGTTATGAACACTGAAGCTTTCTTT

size: many
length: 16
D: TRBD2
J: TRBJ2-1
V: TRBV7-2
CDR3: CASSLVTSGVGYEQFF
DNA: TGTGCCAGCAGCTTAGTGACTAGCGGGGTGGGGTATGAGCAGTTCTTC

size: few
length: 16
D: TRBD1
J: TRBJ1-4
V: TRBV11-2
CDR3: CASTRDAGQGGEKLFF
DNA: TGTGCCAGCACCCGGGACGCCGGACAGGGAGGTGAAAAACTGTTTTTT

size: NA
length: 14
D: NA
J: TRBJ2-7
V: TRBV19
CDR3: CASQRDPTSYEQYF
DNA: TGTGCCAGCCAACGGGACCCAACGTCCTACGAGCAGTACTTC